This TCR beta chain was sequenced in a study of blood T cell repertoires in COVID-19. Self-reported history from a screening survey and questionnaire set each donor's cohort. Original processing notes: Cell counts per sample came from amplifying reference gene primers. Here immunoSEQ multiplex PCR was the method, and the copy in TCRdb shows in-frame clones only, minus some. That table supplies the V and J calls and clone size; D and trimming were determined from the DNA. Of about 430,000 clones listed, roughly 90% were seen once; the top ten hold about 1.5%. The V end lost 5 bases, the J end lost 0 bases, and 11 bases lay between the germline ends. The CDR3 is 15 residues long. The germline CDR1 and CDR2 sequences are LNHDA and SQIVND (reference sequence).

The chain recombines TRBV19 with TRBJ2-1; no definite D call. Sequencing used PBMCs or T cells enriched from blood (not recorded which). This sequence originates from a woman between 18 and 29 years old who had been exposed to COVID-19. The CDR3 DNA is TGTGCCAGTAGTCCCGGGTTCCCCTCCTACAATGAGCAGTTCTTC. Its protein is CASSPGFPSYNEQFF. The full variable domain, with the rest looked up from reference TRBV19 and TRBJ2-1, is DGGITQSPKYLFRKEGQNVTLSCEQNLNHDAMYWYRQDPGQGLRLIYYSQIVNDFQKGDIAEGYSVSREKKESFPLTVTSAQKNPTAFYLCASSPGFPSYNEQFFGPGTRLTVL.